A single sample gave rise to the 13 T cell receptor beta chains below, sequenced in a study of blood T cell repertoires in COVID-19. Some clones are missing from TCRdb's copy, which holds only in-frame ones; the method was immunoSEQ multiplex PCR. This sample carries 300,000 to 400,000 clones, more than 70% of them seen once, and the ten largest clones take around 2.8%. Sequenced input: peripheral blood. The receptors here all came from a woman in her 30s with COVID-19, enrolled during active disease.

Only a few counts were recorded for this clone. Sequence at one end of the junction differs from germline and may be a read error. This CDR3 reads CASSLAARADTGELFF. CDR3 bases: TGTGCTAGCAGCTTAGCGGCCAGGGCCGACACCGGGGAGCTGTTTTTT. The V gene is TRBV7-7, the J gene TRBJ2-2; perhaps TRBD2 as D (6 bases). CDR1 is SSHAT, CDR2 FNYEAQ, per germline (reference sequence). This CDR3 is built from 16 residues.

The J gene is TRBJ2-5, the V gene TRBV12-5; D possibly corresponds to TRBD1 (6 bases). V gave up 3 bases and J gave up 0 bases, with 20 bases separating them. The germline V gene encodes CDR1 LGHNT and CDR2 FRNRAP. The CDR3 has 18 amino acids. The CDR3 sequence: CASGFFPPRTGNQETQYF. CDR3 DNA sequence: TGTGCTAGTGGTTTCTTCCCCCCGCGTACAGGGAACCAAGAGACCCAGTACTTC. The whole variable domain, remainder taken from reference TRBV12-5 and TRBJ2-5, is DARVTQTPRHKVTEMGQEVTMRCQPILGHNTVFWYRQTMMQGLELLAYFRNRAPLDDSGMPKDRFSAEMPDATLATLKIQPSEPRDSAVYFCASGFFPPRTGNQETQYFGPGTRLLVL.

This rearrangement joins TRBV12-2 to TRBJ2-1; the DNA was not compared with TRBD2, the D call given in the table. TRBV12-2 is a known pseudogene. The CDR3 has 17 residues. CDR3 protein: CASRLVRTSGGADEQFF. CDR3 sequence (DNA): TGTGCAAGTCGCTTAGTAAGGACTAGCGGGGGGGCGGATGAGCAGTTCTTC.

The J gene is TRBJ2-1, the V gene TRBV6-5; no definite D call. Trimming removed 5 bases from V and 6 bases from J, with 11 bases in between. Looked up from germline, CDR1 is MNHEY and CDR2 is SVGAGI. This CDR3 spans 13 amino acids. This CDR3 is CASSPLELNEQFF. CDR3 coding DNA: TGTGCCAGCAGTCCTCTGGAGCTCAATGAGCAGTTCTTC.

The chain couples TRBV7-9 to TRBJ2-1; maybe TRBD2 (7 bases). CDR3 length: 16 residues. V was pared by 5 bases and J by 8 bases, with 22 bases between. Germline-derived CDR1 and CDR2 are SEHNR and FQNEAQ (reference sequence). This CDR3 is CASSPQGLRGGHEQFF. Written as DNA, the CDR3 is TGTGCCAGCAGCCCACAGGGCTTAAGGGGGGGTCATGAGCAGTTCTTC.

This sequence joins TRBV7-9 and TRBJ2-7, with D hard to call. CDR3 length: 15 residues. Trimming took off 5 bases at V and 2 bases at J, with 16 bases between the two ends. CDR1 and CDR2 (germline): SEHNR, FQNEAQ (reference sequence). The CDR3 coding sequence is TGTGCCAGCAGCAGCGACGGCACCTCGACCTACGAGCAGTACTTC. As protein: CASSSDGTSTYEQYF.

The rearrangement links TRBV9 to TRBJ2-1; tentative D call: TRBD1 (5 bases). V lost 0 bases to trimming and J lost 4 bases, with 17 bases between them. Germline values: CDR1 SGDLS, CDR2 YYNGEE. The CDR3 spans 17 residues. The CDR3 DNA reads TGTGCCAGCAGCGTAGCGATTTCCGGGCAGGGTTACAATGAGCAGTTCTTC. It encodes CASSVAISGQGYNEQFF.

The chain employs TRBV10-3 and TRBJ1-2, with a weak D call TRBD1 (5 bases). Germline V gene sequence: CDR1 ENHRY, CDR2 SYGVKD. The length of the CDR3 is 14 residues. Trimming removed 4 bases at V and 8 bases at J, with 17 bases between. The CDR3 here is CAISGNDRIGGYTF. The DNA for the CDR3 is TGTGCCATCAGTGGCAACGACAGAATAGGCGGCTACACCTTC.

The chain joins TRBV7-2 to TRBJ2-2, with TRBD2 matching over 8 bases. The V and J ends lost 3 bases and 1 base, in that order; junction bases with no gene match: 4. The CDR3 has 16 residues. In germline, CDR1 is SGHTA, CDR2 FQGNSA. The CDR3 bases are TGTGCCAGCAGCTTCTTAGCGGGGCTGAACACCGGGGAGCTGTTTTTT. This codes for CASSFLAGLNTGELFF.

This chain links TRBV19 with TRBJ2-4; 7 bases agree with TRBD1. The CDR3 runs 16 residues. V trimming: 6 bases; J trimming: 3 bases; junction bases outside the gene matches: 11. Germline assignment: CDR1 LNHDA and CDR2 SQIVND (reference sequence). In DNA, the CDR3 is TGTGCCAGTAGCGCCACAGGGGCGCGTGGCAAAAACATTCAGTACTTC. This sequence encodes CASSATGARGKNIQYF.

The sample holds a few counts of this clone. As DNA, the CDR3 is TGTGCCAGCAGCCCCCGTCGGGGGGGGAACAATCAGCCCCAGCATTTT. It encodes CASSPRRGGNNQPQHF. The chain employs TRBV5-5 and TRBJ1-5; possible D gene TRBD1, 5 bases. Germline loops: CDR1 SGHKS, CDR2 YYEKEE (reference sequence). The ends were cut back, 4 bases at V and 3 bases at J, with 17 bases in the middle. This CDR3 has 16 residues.

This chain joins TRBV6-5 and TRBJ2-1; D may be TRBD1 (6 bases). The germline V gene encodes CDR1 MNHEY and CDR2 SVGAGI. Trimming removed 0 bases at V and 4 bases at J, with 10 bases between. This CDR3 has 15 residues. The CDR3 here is CASSYSRTVYNEQFF. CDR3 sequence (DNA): TGTGCCAGCAGTTACTCACGGACAGTTTACAATGAGCAGTTCTTC.

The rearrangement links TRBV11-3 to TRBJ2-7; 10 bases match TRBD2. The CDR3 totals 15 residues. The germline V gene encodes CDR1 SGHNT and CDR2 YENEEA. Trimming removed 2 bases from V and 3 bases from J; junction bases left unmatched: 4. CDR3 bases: TGTGCCAGCAGCTTATCGCGGACTAGCGGCTACGAGCAGTACGTC. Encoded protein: CASSLSRTSGYEQYV.